Shown below are 30 T cell receptor beta chains from a single sample sequenced in a study of shared clonotypes between healthy human individuals. TCRdb's table, derived via immunoSEQ multiplex PCR, lists solely in-frame clones and lacks some. The sample lists roughly 2.6 million clones, roughly nine tenths occurring once. Sequencing was done on a sample of naive CD4+ T cells sorted from blood. The subset: CD45RA+ positively selected. Receptors were obtained from a man aged 18 to 35 in good health.

The chain is built from TRBV10-3 and TRBJ2-3; D gene ambiguous. Germline V gives CDR1 ENHRY, CDR2 SYGVKD. V was pared by 6 bases and J by 2 bases, with 6 bases between. The CDR3 covers 12 residues. The CDR3, as DNA: TGTGCCATCAGGGTAAACACAGATACGCAGTATTTT. Translated: CAIRVNTDTQYF.

The rearrangement links TRBV11-2 to TRBJ2-4, with TRBD2 matching 8 bases. This CDR3 has 13 amino acids. V dropped 1 base and J dropped 7; count of bases not matched to a gene: 0. From germline, CDR1 is SGHAT and CDR2 FQNNGV. CDR3 in amino acids: CASSLGGGNIQYF. The CDR3 coding sequence is TGTGCCAGCAGCTTAGGCGGGGGGAACATTCAGTACTTC.

This clone was detected a few times. The V and J genes are TRBV13 and TRBJ1-1; D remains ambiguous. The V end was cut by 5 bases, the J end by 7 bases, with 17 bases between. Germline assignment: CDR1 PRHDT and CDR2 FYEKMQ (reference sequence). CDR3 length: 14 amino acids. CDR3 bases: TGTGCCAGCAGCCCCCGTTCGTACCGGGGTGAAGCTTTCTTT. Translating it yields CASSPRSYRGEAFF. The whole variable domain, filled in from reference TRBV13 and TRBJ1-1, reads AAGVIQSPRHLIKEKRETATLKCYPIPRHDTVYWYQQGPGQDPQFLISFYEKMQSDKGSIPDRFSAQQFSDYHSELNMSSLELGDSALYFCASSPRSYRGEAFFGQGTRLTVV.

As regards this clone: The same CDR3 arises from other DNA sequences in this sample as well. This chain's CDR3 is CASSERVTNNEQFF. In DNA, the CDR3 is TGTGCCAGCAGTGAAAGGGTAACTAACAATGAGCAGTTCTTC. The V call is TRBV6-1, the J call TRBJ2-1; D uncertain. From germline, CDR1 is MNHNS and CDR2 SASEGT. The CDR3 is made up of 14 amino acids. V lost 2 bases, J lost 5 bases, and 10 bases lay in between.

The rearrangement joins TRBV30 to TRBJ1-5; D possibly corresponds to TRBD1 (5 bases). CDR3 length: 15 residues. The V and J ends lost 5 bases and 4 bases respectively, with 18 bases between them. Germline V gene data show CDR1 as GTSNPN and CDR2 as SVGIG (reference sequence). Here the CDR3 reads CAWGSGTSRNQPQHF. In DNA form, the CDR3 reads TGTGCCTGGGGTTCCGGGACTTCCAGGAATCAGCCCCAGCATTTT.

The V call is TRBV27, the J call TRBJ2-2, with 8 bases matching TRBD1. The CDR3 has 15 amino acids. Germline CDR1 MNHEY, CDR2 SMNVEV (reference sequence). V trimming: 4 bases; J trimming: 6 bases; junction bases outside the gene matches: 7. For the CDR3, the DNA is TGTGCCAGCAGTTACGACAGGGGTGGGGCCGGGGAGCTGTTTTTT. It encodes CASSYDRGGAGELFF.

This clone turned up a few times. This sample also contains other DNA sequences that code for the same CDR3. J is TRBJ1-1 and V is TRBV19; D not resolved. Looked up from germline, CDR1 is LNHDA and CDR2 is SQIVND (reference sequence). Trimming stripped 6 bases from V and 2 bases from J, with 7 bases between. This CDR3 has 12 amino acids. CDR3 sequence: CASSWGNTEAFF. The CDR3 DNA is TGTGCCAGTAGCTGGGGTAACACTGAAGCTTTCTTT.

The genes are TRBV11-2 and TRBJ1-2; D uncertain. Germline V CDR1 and CDR2: SGHAT, FQNNGV. The CDR3 has 15 residues. Trimming shortened V by 1 base and J by 6 bases, and 15 bases separated the two germline ends. The CDR3: CASSLGVPPRDGYTF. Written as DNA, the CDR3 is TGTGCCAGCAGCTTAGGCGTCCCCCCTAGGGATGGCTACACCTTC.

DNA for the CDR3: TGTGCCAGCACCTCCTTAAGAGGCTACACCTTC. Encoded protein: CASTSLRGYTF. The rearrangement uses TRBV28 and TRBJ1-2; D remains unclear. The CDR3 runs 11 residues. Germline loops: CDR1 MDHEN, CDR2 SYDVKM. Between the trimmed V and J ends, which lost 7 bases and 8 bases, there was a span of 11 bases.

The chain has TRBV28 and TRBJ2-5, with 9 nucleotides matching TRBD2. V trimming: 7 bases; J trimming: 5 bases; junction bases outside the gene matches: 8. This CDR3 is 14 amino acids long. Germline loops: CDR1 MDHEN, CDR2 SYDVKM. Written as DNA, the CDR3 is TGTGCCAGCAAGGCGGCGGGGGGGCTGGAGACCCAGTACTTC. Translated, it gives CASKAAGGLETQYF.

This clone was seen just once. The chain combines TRBV5-1 with TRBJ1-1, with a tentative D call TRBD1 (5 bases). There are 16 residues in the CDR3. Germline V gene sequence: CDR1 SGHRS, CDR2 YFSETQ. Trimming took off 0 bases at V and 1 base at J, with 13 bases between the two ends. CDR3: CASSLEGIGANTEAFF. The DNA of the CDR3 is TGCGCCAGCAGCTTGGAAGGGATAGGGGCGAACACTGAAGCTTTCTTT. The variable domain in full, with the rest retrieved from reference TRBV5-1 and TRBJ1-1, is KAGVTQTPRYLIKTRGQQVTLSCSPISGHRSVSWYQQTPGQGLQFLFEYFSETQRNKGNFPGRFSGRQFSNSRSEMNVSTLELGDSALYLCASSLEGIGANTEAFFGQGTRLTVV.

This chain uses TRBV6-5 with TRBJ2-7; TRBD1 matches 10 bases. Trimming took 6 bases from V and 0 from J; bases not matched to a gene: 5. CDR1 is MNHEY and CDR2 is SVGAGI in the germline V gene. The CDR3 has 15 residues. CDR3 sequence reads: CASSHRDRGSYEQYF. In DNA form, the CDR3 reads TGTGCCAGCAGCCACCGGGACAGGGGCTCCTACGAGCAGTACTTC.

This chain links TRBV27 with TRBJ2-7; weak D call: TRBD2 (6 bases). This CDR3 comprises 15 residues. With 6 bases removed from V and 2 bases from J, the gap between germline ends came to 17 bases. The germline V gene has CDR1 MNHEY and CDR2 SMNVEV (reference sequence). CDR3 sequence: CASRPPGLSAYEQYF. CDR3 nucleotide sequence: TGTGCCAGCAGACCACCGGGACTCTCCGCCTACGAGCAGTACTTC.

The genes are TRBV27 and TRBJ1-1; 9 nucleotides match TRBD1. The CDR3 loop spans 15 amino acids. Germline lookup yields CDR1 MNHEY and CDR2 SMNVEV (reference sequence). Trimming removed 6 bases from V and 0 bases from J; junction bases left unmatched: 5. In DNA, the CDR3 is TGTGCCAGCAGGCCTGGGACAGGGCTGAACACTGAAGCTTTCTTT. Translated: CASRPGTGLNTEAFF.

The chain is built from TRBV6-5 and TRBJ2-6; D is ambiguous. Per germline, CDR1 MNHEY and CDR2 SVGAGI. The CDR3 consists of 15 residues. V lost 2 bases to trimming and J lost 0 bases, with 5 bases between them. CDR3 DNA sequence: TGTGCCAGCAGTTACGGGAACTCTGGGGCCAACGTCCTGACTTTC. Protein: CASSYGNSGANVLTF.

Comment on this clone: Different DNA sequences within this sample yield the same CDR3. The chain recombines TRBV11-3 with TRBJ2-3; 8 nucleotides agree with TRBD2. In germline, CDR1 is SGHNT, CDR2 YENEEA. Germline trimming cut 6 bases from V and 1 base from J; bases unmatched to any gene: 3. The length of the CDR3 is 14 residues. In nucleotides, the CDR3 is TGTGCCAGCAGTTCCGGGGGGGGCACAGATACGCAGTATTTT. Amino acids: CASSSGGGTDTQYF.

Written as DNA, the CDR3 is TGTGCCAGCAGCTTGGCGGGAGCTCGCAGATCACCCCTCCACTTT. Protein: CASSLAGARRSPLHF. This chain uses TRBV5-4 with TRBJ1-6; D not resolved. Trimming took off 0 bases at V and 10 bases at J, with 14 bases between the two ends. This CDR3 comprises 15 residues. Germline loops: CDR1 SGHNT, CDR2 YYREEE (reference sequence).

The chain couples TRBV11-2 to TRBJ2-3; maybe TRBD1 (5 bases). With 8 bases removed from V and 2 bases from J, the gap between germline ends came to 11 bases. Germline V gives CDR1 SGHAT, CDR2 FQNNGV. This CDR3 comprises 13 residues. The CDR3 sequence: CASGFGATDTQYF. For the CDR3, the DNA is TGTGCCAGCGGATTTGGGGCCACAGATACGCAGTATTTT.

Remarks on this clone: Other DNA sequences of this sample code for an identical CDR3. The rearrangement uses TRBV6-5 and TRBJ1-6; perhaps TRBD1 as D (6 bases). Trimming removed 6 bases from V and 3 bases from J, with 12 bases in between. Per germline, CDR1 MNHEY and CDR2 SVGAGI. The CDR3 has 15 amino acids. The CDR3 sequence is CASRPGTNYNSPLHF. The CDR3 nucleotides are TGTGCCAGCAGACCCGGGACAAACTATAATTCACCCCTCCACTTT.

This rearrangement joins TRBV6-1 to TRBJ1-4, with D perhaps TRBD1 (6 bases). This CDR3 comprises 15 residues. In germline, CDR1 is MNHNS, CDR2 SASEGT. V was shortened by 6 bases and J by 2 bases, with 13 bases between the two germline ends. CDR3 nucleotide sequence: TGTGCCAGCAGCGACACAGGGTATACTAATGAAAAACTGTTTTTT. Protein sequence: CASSDTGYTNEKLFF.

The chain combines TRBV4-1 with TRBJ1-1; TRBD1 matches 7 bases. Germline V gives CDR1 MGHRA, CDR2 YSYEKL. The CDR3 spans 14 residues. After removal of 5 bases from V and 2 bases from J, the junction contained 5 bases not matched to a gene. The CDR3 spells CASSFRDRNTEAFF. The CDR3 DNA sequence: TGCGCCAGCAGCTTCCGGGACAGAAACACTGAAGCTTTCTTT.

The chain uses TRBV10-3 and TRBJ2-1, with TRBD2 identical over 10 bases. J was trimmed by 6 bases and V by 7 bases; bases with no gene match: 12. The CDR3 is made up of 16 amino acids. Germline CDR1 reads ENHRY; CDR2 reads SYGVKD. This CDR3 is CAINQAGGMVLNEQFF. In DNA, the CDR3 is TGTGCCATCAATCAAGCGGGAGGGATGGTCCTCAATGAGCAGTTCTTC.

The chain combines TRBV6-1 with TRBJ1-1, with D unclear. Looked up from germline, CDR1 is MNHNS and CDR2 is SASEGT. The CDR3 runs 11 residues. Trimming stripped 11 bases from V and 5 bases from J, with 12 bases between. The CDR3 spells CAVTRGTEAFF. The CDR3 nucleotides are TGTGCCGTAACACGTGGGACTGAAGCTTTCTTT.

V and J are TRBV19 and TRBJ1-1, with 7 bases lining up with TRBD1. The length of the CDR3 is 16 residues. J gave up 5 bases and V 2 bases, and 11 bases lay outside the gene matches. Germline values: CDR1 LNHDA, CDR2 SQIVND (reference sequence). CDR3 amino acids: CASSIIGGGAGTEAFF. DNA for the CDR3: TGTGCCAGTAGTATAATAGGGGGCGGGGCCGGGACTGAAGCTTTCTTT.

The V call is TRBV30, the J call TRBJ1-2; the D is unclear. The CDR3 sequence is 13 residues long. The germline V and J ends were trimmed by 2 bases and 7 bases, with 14 bases remaining between them. CDR1 is GTSNPN, CDR2 SVGIG, per germline (reference sequence). The CDR3 DNA reads TGTGCCTGGAGTATGCTAGCCACCCCTGGCTACACCTTC. It codes for CAWSMLATPGYTF.

This chain connects TRBV14 to TRBJ2-5, with D tentatively TRBD1 (5 bases). V was clipped by 4 bases and J by 4 bases, with 16 bases between them. Germline CDR1 and CDR2: SGHDN and FVKESK. The CDR3 runs to 15 residues. DNA of the CDR3: TGTGCCAGCAGCCCCCGGGCAGGGTTGGGAGAGACCCAGTACTTC. It is translated as CASSPRAGLGETQYF.

As to this clone: In the same sample, other DNA sequences code for this CDR3. The rearrangement uses TRBV5-1 and TRBJ2-3; D is uncertain. The CDR3 covers 14 residues. Germline V lookup: CDR1 SGHRS, CDR2 YFSETQ. Between the trimmed V and J ends, which lost 0 bases and 1 base, there was a span of 6 bases. CDR3 nucleotide sequence: TGCGCCAGCAGCTTGGCCACAGGCACAGATACGCAGTATTTT. It translates to CASSLATGTDTQYF. Variable domain in full (rest from reference TRBV5-1 and TRBJ2-3): KAGVTQTPRYLIKTRGQQVTLSCSPISGHRSVSWYQQTPGQGLQFLFEYFSETQRNKGNFPGRFSGRQFSNSRSEMNVSTLELGDSALYLCASSLATGTDTQYFGPGTRLTVL.

The chain employs TRBV5-1 and TRBJ2-1; 7 bases are shared with TRBD1. The CDR3 is 16 residues long. Looked up from germline, CDR1 is SGHRS and CDR2 is YFSETQ. With 0 bases clipped from V and 4 bases from J, the junction kept 7 bases outside the gene matches. The CDR3 is CASSLGTGRKYNEQFF. The CDR3 nucleotides read TGCGCCAGCAGCTTGGGGACAGGCCGTAAGTACAATGAGCAGTTCTTC.

V and J are TRBV30 and TRBJ1-1; possibly TRBD1 for D (6 bases). Trimming left V 5 bases short and J 2 bases short, with 15 bases between. CDR1 and CDR2 from the germline V gene are GTSNPN and SVGIG (reference sequence). This CDR3 has 14 amino acids. The CDR3 loop is CAWSFRGFNTEAFF. The CDR3 DNA sequence: TGTGCCTGGTCCTTCAGGGGATTTAACACTGAAGCTTTCTTT.

This sequence joins TRBV27 and TRBJ1-6, with D unresolved. The CDR3 consists of 12 residues. The germline gives CDR1 MNHEY, CDR2 SMNVEV (reference sequence). V was trimmed by 6 bases and J by 11 bases, leaving 11 bases between them. The chain's CDR3 is CASSPGDPPLHF. As DNA, the CDR3 is TGTGCCAGCAGCCCCGGAGATCCACCCCTCCACTTT.